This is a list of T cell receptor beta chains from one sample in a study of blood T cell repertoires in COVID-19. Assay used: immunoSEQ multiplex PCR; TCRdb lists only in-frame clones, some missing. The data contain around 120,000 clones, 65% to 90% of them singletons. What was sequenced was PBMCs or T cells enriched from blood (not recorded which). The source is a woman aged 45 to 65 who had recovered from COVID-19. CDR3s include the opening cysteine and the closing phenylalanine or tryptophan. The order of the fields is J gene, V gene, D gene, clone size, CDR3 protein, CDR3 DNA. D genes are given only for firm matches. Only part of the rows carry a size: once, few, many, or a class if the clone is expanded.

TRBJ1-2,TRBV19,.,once,CASSRDRSNYGYTF,TGTGCCAGTAGTAGAGACAGGTCTAACTATGGCTACACCTTC
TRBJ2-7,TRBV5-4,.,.,CASSLGTENYEQYF,TGTGCCAGCAGCTTGGGGACTGAAAACTACGAGCAGTACTTC
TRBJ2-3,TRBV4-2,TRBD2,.,CASSQEKRGTLSTDTQYF,TGTGCCAGCAGCCAAGAAAAGCGGGGGACTCTAAGCACAGATACGCAGTATTTT
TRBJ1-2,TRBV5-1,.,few,CASQPTGRADNYGYTF,TGCGCCAGCCAACCCACAGGCAGGGCGGATAACTATGGCTACACCTTC
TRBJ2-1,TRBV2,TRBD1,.,CASRGTDIGNEQFF,TGTGCCAGCAGGGGGACAGACATAGGGAATGAGCAGTTCTTC
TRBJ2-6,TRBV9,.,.,CASSIGHDNSGANVLTF,TGTGCCAGCAGCATCGGACACGACAACTCTGGGGCCAACGTCCTGACTTTC
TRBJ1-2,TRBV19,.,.,CASSIAGAGGYTF,TGTGCCAGTAGTATAGCTGGGGCAGGGGGCTACACCTTC
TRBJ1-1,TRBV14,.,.,CASSQEWAGGTEAFF,TGTGCCAGCAGCCAAGAATGGGCAGGAGGCACTGAAGCTTTCTTT
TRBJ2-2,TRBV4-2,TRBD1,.,CASGQGGAVTGELFF,TGTGCCAGCGGACAGGGGGGGGCTGTGACCGGGGAGCTGTTTTTT
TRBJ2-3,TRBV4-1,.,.,CASSPGGLARDTQYF,TGCGCCAGCAGTCCCGGAGGGCTAGCAAGAGATACGCAGTATTTT
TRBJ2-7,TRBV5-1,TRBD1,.,CASSLEGQGAYEQYF,TGCGCCAGCAGCCTGGAAGGTCAGGGGGCCTACGAGCAGTACTTC
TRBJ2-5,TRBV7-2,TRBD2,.,CASSYVAAGTRIGQETQYF,TGTGCCAGCAGCTACGTAGCCGCTGGGACTAGGATTGGCCAAGAGACCCAGTACTTC
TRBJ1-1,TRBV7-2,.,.,CASRWLREGTEAFF,TGTGCCAGCAGATGGCTCAGGGAGGGCACTGAAGCTTTCTTT
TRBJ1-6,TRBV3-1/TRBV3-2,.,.,CASSQNAGASSPLHF,TGCGCCAGCAGCCAAAATGCAGGGGCAAGTTCACCCCTCCACTTT
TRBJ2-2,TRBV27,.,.,CASRVLLQGIYGELFF,TGTGCCAGCCGAGTTTTGTTGCAGGGGATATACGGGGAGCTGTTTTTT
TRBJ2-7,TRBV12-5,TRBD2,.,CASGGGGTSSYEQYF,TGTGCTAGCGGCGGGGGGGGGACATCCTCCTACGAGCAGTACTTC
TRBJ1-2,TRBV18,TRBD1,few,CASSPQGVRGYTF,TGTGCCAGCTCACCCCAGGGGGTTAGGGGCTACACCTTC
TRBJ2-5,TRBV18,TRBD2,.,CASSPGSGNQETQYF,TGTGCCAGCTCGCCCGGTAGCGGGAACCAAGAGACCCAGTACTTC
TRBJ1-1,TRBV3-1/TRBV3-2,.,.,CASRQLDSRMAEAFF,TGTGCCAGCAGACAATTGGACAGCCGGATGGCTGAAGCTTTCTTT
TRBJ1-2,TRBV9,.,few,CASSVDGGQYGYTF,TGTGCCAGCAGCGTAGATGGGGGCCAGTATGGCTACACCTTC
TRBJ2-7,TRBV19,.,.,CAGLPGFEVYEQYF,TGTGCCGGCCTTCCGGGGTTCGAGGTTTACGAGCAGTACTTC
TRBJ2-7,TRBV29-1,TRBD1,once,CSGGQFYEQYF,TGCAGCGGGGGACAGTTCTACGAGCAGTACTTC
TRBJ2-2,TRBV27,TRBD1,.,CASSGTGNYGELFF,TGTGCCAGCAGTGGGACAGGGAATTACGGGGAGCTGTTTTTT
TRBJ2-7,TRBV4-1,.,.,CASSQGGASSYEQYF,TGCGCCAGCAGCCAAGGGGGAGCTAGCTCCTACGAGCAGTACTTC
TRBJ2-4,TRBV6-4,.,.,CASSANPGSQNIQYF,TGTGCCAGCAGTGCAAATCCGGGGTCCCAAAACATTCAGTACTTC
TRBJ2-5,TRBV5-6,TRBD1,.,CASTGQRYQETQYF,TGTGCCAGCACGGGACAGAGGTACCAAGAGACCCAGTACTTC
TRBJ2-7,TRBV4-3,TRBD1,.,CASSQVLPGQGAYEQYF,TGCGCCAGCAGCCAAGTCCTACCGGGACAGGGGGCCTACGAGCAGTACTTC
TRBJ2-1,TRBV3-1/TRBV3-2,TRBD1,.,CASSQEPWDRYNEQFF,TGTGCCAGCAGCCAAGAGCCCTGGGACAGATACAATGAGCAGTTCTTC
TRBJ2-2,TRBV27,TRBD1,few,CASRPGGANTGELFF,TGTGCCAGCAGACCAGGGGGCGCGAACACCGGGGAGCTGTTTTTT
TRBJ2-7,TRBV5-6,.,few,CASSPPGGSTYEQYF,TGTGCCAGCAGCCCGCCCGGGGGTTCAACCTACGAGCAGTACTTC
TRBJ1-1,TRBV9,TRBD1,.,CASSETGENTEAFF,TGTGCCAGCAGCGAGACAGGGGAGAACACTGAAGCTTTCTTT
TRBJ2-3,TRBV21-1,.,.,CASPAYGRGFGGVVKSDTQYF,TGTGCCAGCCCCGCCTACGGACGGGGTTTTGGCGGGGTGGTAAAGTCGGATACGCAGTATTTT
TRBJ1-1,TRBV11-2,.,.,CASSPTGGGDTEAFF,TGTGCCAGCAGCCCCACGGGGGGAGGGGATACTGAAGCTTTCTTT
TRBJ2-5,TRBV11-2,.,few,CASSLARTGVESQYF,TGTGCCAGCAGCTTAGCCCGGACTGGGGTTGAGTCCCAGTACTTC
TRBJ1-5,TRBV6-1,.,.,CASREGGRNQPQHF,TGTGCCAGTAGGGAAGGTGGGCGCAATCAGCCCCAGCATTTT
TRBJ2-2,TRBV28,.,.,CASSLSPRGGELFF,TGTGCCAGCAGTTTATCGCCCCGGGGCGGGGAGCTGTTTTTT
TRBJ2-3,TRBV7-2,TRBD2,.,CASSASGGYTDTQYF,TGTGCCAGCAGCGCTAGCGGGGGGTACACAGATACGCAGTATTTT
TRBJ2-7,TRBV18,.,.,CASSQARGAYEQYF,TGTGCCAGCTCACAAGCCAGGGGTGCGTACGAGCAGTACTTC
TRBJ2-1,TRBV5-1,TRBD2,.,CASSLGTSGAHEQFF,TGCGCCAGCAGCTTAGGGACTAGCGGGGCTCATGAGCAGTTCTTC
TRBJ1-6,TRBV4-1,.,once,CASSAGPSYNSPLHF,TGCGCCAGCAGTGCGGGCCCCTCCTATAATTCACCCCTCCACTTT
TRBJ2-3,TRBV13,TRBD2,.,CASSFRSGGRSDTQYF,TGTGCCAGCAGCTTTAGGAGCGGGGGTCGGTCAGATACGCAGTATTTT
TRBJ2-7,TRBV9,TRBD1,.,CASNNRGQGYEQYF,TGTGCCAGCAACAACAGAGGACAGGGTTACGAGCAGTACTTC
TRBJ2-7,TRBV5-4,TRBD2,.,CASSLGLADGEQYF,TGTGCCAGCAGCTTGGGACTAGCGGACGGCGAGCAGTACTTC
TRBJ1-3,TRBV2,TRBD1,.,CASSDRGQGNTIYF,TGTGCCAGCAGTGATAGGGGACAGGGAAACACCATATATTTT
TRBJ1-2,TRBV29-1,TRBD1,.,CSVGGTEPNYGYTF,TGCAGCGTTGGGGGGACAGAACCTAACTATGGCTACACCTTC
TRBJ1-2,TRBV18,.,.,CASSPGADAGYTF,TGTGCCAGCTCACCAGGGGCGGACGCCGGCTACACCTTC
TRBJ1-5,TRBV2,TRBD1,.,CASSAQGAFNQPQHF,TGTGCCAGCAGTGCACAGGGGGCTTTCAATCAGCCCCAGCATTTT
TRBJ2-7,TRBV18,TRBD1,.,CASSPPLRGQDEQYF,TGTGCCAGCTCACCACCGCTCAGGGGGCAAGACGAGCAGTACTTC
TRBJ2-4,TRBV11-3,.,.,CASSTRDFSNIQYF,TGTGCCAGCAGCACCCGGGACTTTTCAAACATTCAGTACTTC
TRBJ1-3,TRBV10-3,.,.,CATQTGELGNTIYF,TGTGCCACCCAGACTGGGGAGCTTGGAAACACCATATATTTT